Shown below are 8 T cell receptor beta chains from a single sample sequenced in a study of T cell clonotyping in hematopoietic cell transplantation. Assay used: immunoSEQ multiplex PCR; TCRdb lists only in-frame clones, some missing. In the table there are more than 40,000 clones, approximately 95% of which are singletons. Sequences were obtained from peripheral blood mononuclear cells. These receptors were obtained from a man under 40 in good health. Some clones in this sample may be carry-over from other donors' samples.

V and J are TRBV19 and TRBJ2-7, with D possibly TRBD2 on 5 matching bases. The germline V gene encodes CDR1 LNHDA and CDR2 SQIVND (reference sequence). Trimming took 1 base from V and 2 from J, leaving 12 bases between them. The CDR3 is 15 residues long. The CDR3 nucleotides are TGTGCCAGTAGTATAGGGGGTCGGGGAACCTACGAGCAGTACTTC. This translates into CASSIGGRGTYEQYF.

The V and J genes are TRBV5-1 and TRBJ1-2; no definite D call. The V end was cut by 0 bases, the J end by 4 bases, with 16 bases between. The germline V gene encodes CDR1 SGHRS and CDR2 YFSETQ. The CDR3 has 16 residues. In nucleotides, the CDR3 is TGCGCCAGCAGCTTGGCGGAAGCCCCACTGTTCTATGGCTACACCTTC. It encodes CASSLAEAPLFYGYTF.

The chain recombines TRBV30 with TRBJ2-5; tentatively, D is TRBD1 or TRBD2 (6 bases each). V gave up 2 bases and J gave up 5 bases, with 12 bases separating them. This CDR3 spans 13 amino acids. Germline V gene lookup returns CDR1 GTSNPN and CDR2 SVGIG (reference sequence). The CDR3 bases are TGTGCCTGGAGTTGGAGGGGGGCGGAGACCCAGTACTTC. Translating gives CAWSWRGAETQYF.

The CDR3 region is CASSGRVNTGELFF. CDR3 nucleotide sequence: TGTGCCAGCAGCGGCAGGGTGAACACCGGGGAGCTGTTTTTT. This rearrangement joins TRBV2 to TRBJ2-2; possibly TRBD1 for D (5 bases). Germline V gene sequence: CDR1 SNHLY, CDR2 FYNNEI. The germline V and J ends were trimmed by 6 bases and 1 base, with 9 bases remaining between them. The CDR3 loop spans 14 amino acids.

The chain has TRBV7-9 and TRBJ2-3; 12 nucleotides align to TRBD2. The V and J ends lost 7 bases and 6 bases, in that order; junction bases with no gene match: 8. Looked up from germline, CDR1 is SEHNR and CDR2 is FQNEAQ (reference sequence). This CDR3 has 15 residues. In nucleotides, the CDR3 is TGTGCCAGCACCTTGACTAGCGGGGGTCTTGATACGCAGTATTTT. Its translation is CASTLTSGGLDTQYF.

This chain links TRBV5-1 with TRBJ2-3; 9 nucleotides agree with TRBD2. Per the germline V gene, CDR1 is SGHRS and CDR2 is YFSETQ. The CDR3 is 16 amino acids. V shed 4 bases, J shed 4 bases, and the junction held 10 bases outside the gene matches. The CDR3 nucleotides are TGCGCCAGCAGCGCGCGGACTAGCGTTGGAGCAGATACGCAGTATTTT. This codes for CASSARTSVGADTQYF.

The V gene is TRBV7-6, the J gene TRBJ2-1, with D perhaps TRBD2 (6 bases). The V end lost 5 bases, the J end lost 0 bases, and 14 bases lay between the germline ends. Germline V gene data show CDR1 as SGHVS and CDR2 as FNYEAQ. The CDR3 loop spans 16 amino acids. The DNA for the CDR3 is TGTGCCAGCAGCGCACCGGGACTGAGCTCCTACAATGAGCAGTTCTTC. Translated, it gives CASSAPGLSSYNEQFF. Together with reference TRBV7-6 and TRBJ2-1, the CDR3 gives the full variable domain: GAGVSQSPRYKVTKRGQDVALRCDPISGHVSLYWYRQALGQGPEFLTYFNYEAQQDKSGLPNDRFSAERPEGSISTLTIQRTEQRDSAMYRCASSAPGLSSYNEQFFGPGTRLTVL.

The CDR3 reads CASSGGLVGEQYF. The DNA for the CDR3 is TGTGCCAGCAGTGGAGGACTAGTTGGCGAGCAGTACTTC. The chain links TRBV6-5 to TRBJ2-7; 7 bases fit TRBD2. Trimming took 5 bases from V and 6 from J; bases not matched to a gene: 7. There are 13 residues in the CDR3. Germline values: CDR1 MNHEY, CDR2 SVGAGI.